The 20 T cell receptor beta chains below come from one sample, sequenced in a study of blood T cell repertoires in COVID-19. This table comes from immunoSEQ multiplex PCR, and its TCRdb copy is limited to in-frame clones, with some not included. The sample has roughly 350,000 clones; about 90% are singletons. The material sequenced was peripheral blood. The receptors derive from a woman in her twenties or thirties with COVID-19, enrolled during active disease.

The chain couples TRBV9 to TRBJ2-1; 12 bases line up with TRBD2. The junction had 2 bases not matched to a gene; V was cut back by 0 bases and J by 7 bases. Germline CDR1 and CDR2: SGDLS and YYNGEE. The CDR3 is 15 amino acids. In DNA, the CDR3 is TGTGCCAGCAGCGTAGGGGGGACTAGCGGGAATGAGCAGTTCTTC. This sequence encodes CASSVGGTSGNEQFF.

The V call is TRBV28, the J call TRBJ2-1, with TRBD2 matching 11 bases. V was pared by 3 bases and J by 3 bases, with 7 bases of the junction left unmatched. In germline, CDR1 is MDHEN, CDR2 SYDVKM. The CDR3 covers 17 residues. DNA for the CDR3: TGTGCCAGCAGTTTCTTCCCGGGACTAGCGGACTACAATGAGCAGTTCTTC. It specifies CASSFFPGLADYNEQFF. Based on the CDR3 plus reference TRBV28 and TRBJ2-1, the full variable domain is DVKVTQSSRYLVKRTGEKVFLECVQDMDHENMFWYRQDPGLGLRLIYFSYDVKMKEKGDIPEGYSVSREKKERFSLILESASTNQTSMYLCASSFFPGLADYNEQFFGPGTRLTVL.

The chain links TRBV6-2 or TRBV6-3 to TRBJ2-1; a possible D gene is TRBD1 (6 bases). CDR3 length: 16 amino acids. Germline V gene sequence: CDR1 MNHEY, CDR2 SVGEGT. Trimming took 2 bases from V and 1 from J, leaving 12 bases between them. CDR3 sequence (DNA): TGTGCCAGCAGTTACCCCGACAGGATTTCCTACAATGAGCAGTTCTTC. Encoded protein: CASSYPDRISYNEQFF.

A remark on this clone: A junction end diverges from the germline sequence, so it may reflect a read error. V usage is TRBV2 and J usage is TRBJ1-1; D is unresolved. This CDR3 comprises 9 residues. Germline assignment: CDR1 SNHLY and CDR2 FYNNEI. The CDR3 DNA is TGTGCCAGCAGTGAGCTCCTAATCTTT. It encodes CASSELLIF.

CDR3 sequence: CASSEYNPGGELFF. The CDR3 DNA sequence: TGTGCCAGCAGTGAATATAACCCGGGCGGGGAGCTGTTTTTT. V usage is TRBV2 and J usage is TRBJ2-2; D not resolved. CDR1 and CDR2 (germline): SNHLY, FYNNEI. V gave up 2 bases and J gave up 7 bases, with 11 bases separating them. The CDR3 sequence is 14 residues long.

The chain employs TRBV13 and TRBJ2-7; D is unresolved. CDR3 length: 15 residues. Germline CDR1 and CDR2: PRHDT and FYEKMQ (reference sequence). V lost 7 bases and J 0 bases, leaving 16 bases between the germline ends. This CDR3 is CASTTSRQSSYEQYF. CDR3 coding DNA: TGTGCCAGCACCACCTCGCGGCAGAGCTCCTACGAGCAGTACTTC. Drawing the rest from reference TRBV13 and TRBJ2-7, the complete variable domain is AAGVIQSPRHLIKEKRETATLKCYPIPRHDTVYWYQQGPGQDPQFLISFYEKMQSDKGSIPDRFSAQQFSDYHSELNMSSLELGDSALYFCASTTSRQSSYEQYFGPGTRLTVT.

The chain recombines TRBV15 with TRBJ1-6; 10 nucleotides line up with TRBD1. The CDR3 covers 16 residues. Germline lookup yields CDR1 LNHNV and CDR2 YYDKDF (reference sequence). The J segment lost 5 bases and the V segment lost 6 bases, leaving 7 bases of the junction unmatched. CDR3 nucleotides: TGTGCCACCAGTCTCGGACAGGGGGTACATAATTCACCCCTCCACTTT. This codes for CATSLGQGVHNSPLHF.

The CDR3 loop reads CASSPDGNYGYTF. CDR3 DNA: TGTGCCAGCAGCCCCGACGGGAACTATGGCTACACCTTC. V and J are TRBV7-2 and TRBJ1-2; no reliable D call. This CDR3 spans 13 amino acids. V lost 5 bases to trimming and J lost 2 bases, with 9 bases between them. The germline V gene has CDR1 SGHTA and CDR2 FQGNSA. The full variable domain, with the rest looked up from reference TRBV7-2 and TRBJ1-2, is GAGVSQSPSNKVTEKGKDVELRCDPISGHTALYWYRQSLGQGLEFLIYFQGNSAPDKSGLPSDRFSAERTGGSVSTLTIQRTQQEDSAVYLCASSPDGNYGYTFGSGTRLTVV.

This chain connects TRBV4-1 to TRBJ2-7; no definite D call. Looked up from germline, CDR1 is MGHRA and CDR2 is YSYEKL. The CDR3 covers 14 residues. V was cut by 0 bases and J by 2 bases, with 8 bases left in between. The CDR3: CASSQDLYAYEQYF. The CDR3 DNA follows: TGCGCCAGCAGCCAAGATCTATACGCCTACGAGCAGTACTTC.

The chain has TRBV4-2 and TRBJ1-3, with D uncertain. Deletions cut 4 bases from V and 0 bases from J, with 7 bases between. The CDR3 contains 14 residues. Germline loops: CDR1 LGHNA, CDR2 YNFKEQ. The CDR3 here is CASSLGSSGNTIYF. The CDR3 DNA is TGTGCCAGCAGCCTAGGGAGCTCTGGAAACACCATATATTTT.

The chain combines TRBV7-2 with TRBJ1-2, with TRBD1 as a possible D gene (5 bases). The ends were cut back, 0 bases at V and 5 bases at J, with 13 bases in the middle. In germline, CDR1 is SGHTA, CDR2 FQGNSA. The CDR3 totals 15 residues. This CDR3 reads CASSLAPGGEYGYTF. The CDR3 DNA sequence: TGTGCCAGCAGCTTAGCGCCGGGGGGAGAGTATGGCTACACCTTC.

This rearrangement joins TRBV21-1 to TRBJ2-2; TRBD1 is taken as the D call from the table, unchecked against the DNA. TRBV21-1 corresponds to a pseudogene. CDR3 length: 16 amino acids. For the CDR3, the DNA is TGTGCCAGCAGCAAAGCAGCAGGGTTGGGGACCGGGGAGCTGTTTTTT. Its translation is CASSKAAGLGTGELFF.

The chain recombines TRBV27 with TRBJ2-3; 7 bases match TRBD2. Germline CDR1 MNHEY, CDR2 SMNVEV (reference sequence). CDR3 length: 15 residues. The ends lost 6 bases at V and 3 bases at J; junction bases unmatched: 9. In nucleotides, the CDR3 is TGTGCCAGCAGCAACCGGAGGCGGGGGACAGATACGCAGTATTTT. Residues: CASSNRRRGTDTQYF.

The chain has TRBV2 and TRBJ2-1; a possible D gene is TRBD2 (6 bases). V was cut by 3 bases and J by 9 bases, with 15 bases left in between. This CDR3 has 14 amino acids. Germline CDR1 and CDR2: SNHLY and FYNNEI. The CDR3, as DNA: TGTGCCAGCAGTGAGTGGCGGGACGGGGGTGAGCAGTTCTTC. Translated, it gives CASSEWRDGGEQFF.

This sequence joins TRBV6-4 and TRBJ1-2; D is perhaps TRBD1 (6 bases). CDR3 length equals 14 residues. V lost 4 bases to trimming and J lost 4 bases, with 13 bases between them. Germline V gives CDR1 MRHNA, CDR2 SNTAGT. The CDR3 DNA reads as TGTGCCAGCAGTGGTTCCGGGACACCCTATGGCTACACCTTC. Protein product: CASSGSGTPYGYTF.

This chain links TRBV7-2 with TRBJ2-3, with D tentatively TRBD2 (5 bases). The CDR3 length is 15 residues. V was pared by 2 bases and J by 2 bases, with 11 bases between. Germline-derived CDR1 and CDR2 are SGHTA and FQGNSA. For the CDR3, the DNA is TGTGCCAGCAGCTTATTCGGGGTGGACACAGATACGCAGTATTTT. Translating gives CASSLFGVDTDTQYF.

The chain is built from TRBV6-1 and TRBJ2-5; D not resolved. The CDR3 consists of 12 residues. Germline V gene data show CDR1 as MNHNS and CDR2 as SASEGT. Trimming removed 5 bases at V and 5 bases at J, with 9 bases between. CDR3 nucleotide sequence: TGTGCCAGCAGTTTTGTGAGGGAGACCCAGTACTTC. Its protein is CASSFVRETQYF.

The chain links TRBV7-8 to TRBJ2-2; 13 positions agree with TRBD2. J was trimmed by 4 bases and V by 1 base; bases with no gene match: 6. Germline V CDR1 and CDR2: SGHVS, FQNEAQ. The CDR3 length is 18 residues. The CDR3, as DNA: TGTGCCAGCAGCTTAGGTACTAGCGGGAGGGCCGGCACCGGGGAGCTGTTTTTT. Amino acid sequence: CASSLGTSGRAGTGELFF. Looking up the rest from reference TRBV7-8 and TRBJ2-2 gives the full variable domain: GAGVSQSPRYKVAKRGQDVALRCDPISGHVSLFWYQQALGQGPEFLTYFQNEAQLDKSGLPSDRFFAERPEGSVSTLKIQRTQQEDSAVYLCASSLGTSGRAGTGELFFGEGSRLTVL.

This chain uses TRBV4-3 with TRBJ2-3; 8 nucleotides agree with TRBD1. This CDR3 has 15 amino acids. Looked up from germline, CDR1 is LGHNA and CDR2 is YSLEER. With 3 bases clipped from V and 4 bases from J, the junction kept 6 bases outside the gene matches. CDR3 region: CASSHRQGLADTQYF. Written as DNA, the CDR3 is TGCGCCAGCAGCCACAGACAGGGGTTAGCAGATACGCAGTATTTT.

The chain uses TRBV7-2 and TRBJ1-2, with D possibly being TRBD1 (5 bases). Germline values: CDR1 SGHTA, CDR2 FQGNSA. The CDR3 is 15 amino acids. V dropped 2 bases and J dropped 0 bases, with 10 bases sitting between them. DNA for the CDR3: TGTGCCAGCAGCTTACAGGGAGGGGCTAACTATGGCTACACCTTC. Protein sequence: CASSLQGGANYGYTF.